The entry below gives a single TCR beta chain sequence along with its context. Its antigen has not been determined. No much larger clone exists at a distance of one base, and base qualities are not known. The sample comes from a study of cytomegalovirus exposure and HLA in healthy donors (dated by TCRdb to about 2017). Background on the whole study: According to a later analysis, the roughly 120 validation repertoires were produced on the same platform as the 666 repertoires of the first cohort. The aim of the study was to test whether cataloging public T cell receptors could identify signatures of past pathogen exposure. Besides the first cohort of approximately 670 subjects, a separate validation cohort made up of 120 different subjects was used. The study combined high-throughput TCR immunosequencing, statistical association of individual TCRs with disease status, and machine learning to predict cytomegalovirus infection status. What the study reported, not specific to this receptor: A total of fewer than 200 TCR beta chains were listed by the study as associated with cytomegalovirus. Most TCR sequences were seen in very few donors, while some public TCRs were found in many individuals. In both the original and validation cohorts, the classifier was reported to diagnose cytomegalovirus status with high specificity and sensitivity. The validation cohort had no HLA typing available for a later analysis, so co-occurrence within that cohort was assessed over all 130 or so repertoires. Of the cluster scores, about 94% were above 0 in a later analysis, which found that TCRs clustered in the first cohort also tended to co-occur in the 130 or so validation repertoires. In vitro tests confirmed that a few of the cytomegalovirus-associated TCR beta chains recognize cytomegalovirus antigens. It was suggested by the authors that the approach could potentially be generalized to other disease states and immunological phenotypes.

Receptors were amplified or captured by the immunoSEQ multiplex PCR assay. As for the original processing: A statistical classification framework was built to diagnose cytomegalovirus status from the catalog of TCR beta chain sequences. Drawn from immuneACCESS, this table holds only the in-frame rearrangements with V and J called that TCRdb kept. Clones are partly lost; checked studies trace under half to an unresolved V gene and leave the rest unexplained. That table gives V, J and clone size, and the DNA gave D and trimming. The sample profile shows tens of thousands of clones; 95% to 97% of them were found once. The leading ten clones occupy 10% of the sample. The germline V gene provides CDR1 SGDLS and CDR2 YYNGEE. Including cysteine and phenylalanine, the CDR3 has 15 amino acids. The DNA shown is the 45-base CDR3, in frame from base 1. At the junction V is shortened by 3 bases and J by 3 bases; bases outside the gene matches: 4.

The donors belonged to the validation cohort of about 130 subjects, which was separate from the approximately 660-subject first cohort. The sequence links TRBV9 to TRBJ2-1, and 9 bases in between align with TRBD2. The origin of this receptor is a man under 40 in good health and CMV-seropositive. Sequencing was carried out using PBMCs. The CDR3 here reads CASSASGTSYNEQFF. Here is the DNA: TGTGCCAGCAGCGCTAGCGGGACTAGCTACAATGAGCAGTTCTTC.